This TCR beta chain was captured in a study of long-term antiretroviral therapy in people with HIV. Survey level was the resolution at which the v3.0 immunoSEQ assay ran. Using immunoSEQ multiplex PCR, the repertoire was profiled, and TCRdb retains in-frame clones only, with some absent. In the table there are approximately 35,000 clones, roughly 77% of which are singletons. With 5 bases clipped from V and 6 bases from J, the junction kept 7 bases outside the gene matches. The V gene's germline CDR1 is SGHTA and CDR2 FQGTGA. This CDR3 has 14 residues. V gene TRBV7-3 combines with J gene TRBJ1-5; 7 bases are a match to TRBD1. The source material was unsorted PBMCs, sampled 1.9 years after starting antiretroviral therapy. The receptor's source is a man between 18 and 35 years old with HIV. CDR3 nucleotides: TGTGCCAGCAGCCCAGGGGGGGGCGGTCAGCCCCAGCATTTT. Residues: CASSPGGGGQPQHF. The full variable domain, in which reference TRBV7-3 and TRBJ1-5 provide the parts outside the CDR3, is GAGVSQTPSNKVTEKGKYVELRCDPISGHTALYWYRQSLGQGPEFLIYFQGTGAADDSGLPNDRFFAVRPEGSVSTLKIQRTERGDSAVYLCASSPGGGGQPQHFGDGTRLSIL.